This T cell receptor beta chain was sequenced for a study of blood T cell repertoires in COVID-19 (dated by TCRdb to the early 2020s). In terms of the full investigation: Collaborator samples came from the United States, Italy and Spain and covered acute and convalescent phases of COVID-19. The material from the prospective study consisted of cDNA or gDNA derived from T cells, B-cell-depleted T cells, or PBMCs. HLA class I and class II types, where available, came from metadata supplied by the sample provider rather than from assay-based typing. Samples were obtained from the ongoing ImmuneRACE study (first 160 participants) and from about 1,300 subjects provided by 6 global collaborators. A freely available public database, intended as a resource for researchers studying the immune response to SARS-CoV-2, is where the repertoires were released. A de-identified subject ID, COVID-19 status, age in years and sex were almost always included in the sample metadata. Subjects who had been exposed to COVID-19, were actively infected with it, or had recovered from it provided the deeply sampled blood TCRbeta repertoires that made up the dataset. What the study reported, not specific to this receptor: How much clinical and demographic metadata was included differed by source and by participant, and the metadata was provided uncurated.

The germline V gene (reference sequence) provides CDR1 LNHNV and CDR2 YYDKDF. The CDR3 starts with the cysteine, ends with the phenylalanine, and has 14 residues. CDR3 DNA is the only sequence kept; it has 42 bases, read in frame from the first base. V is reduced by 0 bases and J by 9 bases, leaving a spacing of 14 bases between them. Collaborating institutions collected whole blood in K2EDTA tubes following their own protocols. For TCRbeta analysis, collaborators shipped samples as frozen whole blood, isolated PBMCs, or DNA extracted from either of those sample types. This clone was seen more than once but under ten times. This receptor's antigen is unknown. Per-nucleotide qualities are absent, and no much larger clonotype sits a single base away. The immunoSEQ Assay, a bias-controlled multiplex PCR, was used to amplify TCRbeta CDR3 regions from genomic DNA. The authors processed their data as follows. Within the assay, amplification of reference gene primers was used to estimate how many nucleated cells each sample contained. To quantify the absolute abundance of each unique TCRbeta CDR3 rearrangement, sequence reads were collapsed and filtered. For each sample, productive Simpson clonality was calculated as the square root of Simpson's diversity index over productive rearrangements. Here the immuneACCESS table is served through TCRdb, limited to in-frame sequences with V and J called. Missing clones are a known gap in these copies; in checked studies unresolved V genes cover under half, and the rest lacks a known reason. V and J calls and clone size are given by that table; D and trimming were obtained from the DNA. The sample has hundreds of thousands of clones on record, 87% of them singletons. The ten largest clones represent approximately 2.2% of the sample.

The chain is assembled from TRBV15 and TRBJ1-2; TRBD1 could be the D gene, as 5 bases match. The clonotype originates from a man between 18 and 35 years old with active or convalescent COVID-19. Specimen: peripheral blood. This receptor carries the CDR3 CATSRERDSLRYTF. The DNA sequence is as follows: TGTGCCACCAGCAGAGAACGGGACTCACTCCGCTACACCTTC.